The rows below give T cell receptor beta chains drawn from one sample of a study of blood T cell repertoires in COVID-19. Here immunoSEQ multiplex PCR was the method, and the copy in TCRdb shows in-frame clones only, minus some. The sample lists 250,000 to 350,000 clones; 86% were seen once. The source material was peripheral blood. These receptors originate from a woman younger than 45 who had recovered from COVID-19. CDR3s include the opening cysteine and the closing phenylalanine or tryptophan. The D gene is left open where the match is weak. Clone size is given for some rows only: seen once, a few or many times, or a class if the clone is expanded.

length	size	V	J	D	CDR3	DNA
12	-	TRBV5-1	TRBJ1-2	-	CASSLDSYGYTF	TGCGCCAGCAGCCTAGACAGCTATGGCTACACCTTC
17	-	TRBV11-3	TRBJ2-3	-	CASSLGPAGARTDTQYF	TGTGCCAGCAGCTTAGGGCCCGCGGGGGCGCGCACAGATACGCAGTATTTT
14	-	TRBV19	TRBJ2-2	TRBD2	CASSMSGGARELFF	TGTGCCAGTAGTATGAGCGGGGGGGCCCGGGAGCTGTTTTTT
14	-	TRBV27	TRBJ1-6	-	CASSLQGSSSPLHF	TGTGCCAGCAGTTTACAGGGTTCAAGTTCACCCCTCCACTTT
14	once	TRBV27	TRBJ2-1	-	CASSSAGLYNEQFF	TGTGCCAGCAGTTCGGCAGGGCTCTACAATGAGCAGTTCTTC
16	-	TRBV7-3	TRBJ1-1	TRBD1	CASSSTGGAGSSEAFF	TGTGCCAGCAGCTCTACAGGGGGCGCAGGTAGCTCTGAAGCTTTCTTT
13	-	TRBV6-5	TRBJ1-2	-	CASSYSRTVGYTF	TGTGCCAGCAGTTACTCGAGAACAGTTGGCTACACCTTC
15	-	TRBV19	TRBJ2-7	-	CASSPWTGATYEQYF	TGTGCCAGTAGTCCCTGGACGGGAGCGACCTACGAGCAGTACTTC
15	-	TRBV21-1	TRBJ2-7	-	CASSKVRGGLYEQYF	TGTGCCAGCAGCAAAGTCCGGGGTGGGCTTTACGAGCAGTACTTC
15	-	TRBV6-5	TRBJ1-1	-	CASSYSTGWKTEAFF	TGTGCCAGCAGTTACTCTACAGGGTGGAAAACTGAAGCTTTCTTT
16	once	TRBV6-4	TRBJ2-1	TRBD2	CASSDSRTSSYNEQFF	TGTGCCAGCAGTGACTCTAGGACTAGTTCCTACAATGAGCAGTTCTTC
16	-	TRBV6-5	TRBJ2-1	TRBD2	CASSYPQREGRDEQFF	TGTGCCAGCAGTTACCCCCAGCGGGAGGGGCGGGATGAGCAGTTCTTC
15	-	TRBV5-5	TRBJ2-1	TRBD2	CASSLGGRETNEQFF	TGTGCCAGCAGCTTGGGCGGGCGGGAGACCAATGAGCAGTTCTTC
14	-	TRBV5-5	TRBJ2-7	-	CASSQGRSVSEQYF	TGTGCCAGCAGCCAAGGGAGATCCGTAAGCGAGCAGTACTTC
16	-	TRBV5-1	TRBJ1-5	TRBD1	CASSLGGQGNNQPQHF	TGCGCCAGCAGCTTGGGGGGACAGGGCAACAATCAGCCCCAGCATTTT
14	-	TRBV28	TRBJ2-1	-	CASSRRLGNNEQFF	TGTGCCAGCAGCCGGAGACTAGGGAACAATGAGCAGTTCTTC
18	-	TRBV3-1/TRBV3-2	TRBJ2-3	TRBD2	CASSQGAESGGARNTQYF	TGTGCCAGCAGCCAAGGGGCAGAAAGCGGGGGGGCCCGAAATACGCAGTATTTT
15	-	TRBV5-8	TRBJ2-1	-	CASTTTGSSYNEQFF	TGTGCCAGCACAACGACGGGTAGCTCCTACAATGAGCAGTTCTTC
14	-	TRBV19	TRBJ1-5	-	CASRGSGVSQPQHF	TGTGCCAGTAGGGGGTCGGGGGTAAGTCAGCCCCAGCATTTT
14	-	TRBV6-1	TRBJ1-1	-	CASSELAGATEAFF	TGTGCCAGCAGTGAACTGGCAGGGGCCACTGAAGCTTTCTTT
11	-	TRBV2	TRBJ2-7	-	CASSEGLEQYF	TGTGCCAGCAGTGAGGGCCTCGAGCAGTACTTC
14	-	TRBV27	TRBJ1-3	TRBD1	CASRKTGAGNTIYF	TGTGCCAGCAGGAAGACAGGGGCCGGAAACACCATATATTTT
15	-	TRBV25-1	TRBJ1-1	TRBD1	CASSEDRVLNTEAFF	TGTGCCAGCAGTGAGGACAGGGTATTGAACACTGAAGCTTTCTTT
14	-	TRBV5-1	TRBJ2-1	-	CASSLGSGVGEQFF	TGCGCCAGCAGCTTGGGTTCAGGGGTGGGTGAGCAGTTCTTC
14	-	TRBV27	TRBJ1-2	-	CASSPGQSGYGYTF	TGTGCCAGCAGCCCTGGACAGAGCGGCTATGGCTACACCTTC
14	-	TRBV19	TRBJ2-3	TRBD2	CACGTSGETDTQYF	TGTGCCTGCGGGACTAGCGGGGAAACAGATACGCAGTATTTT
19	once	TRBV19	TRBJ2-1	-	CASSIGGLSRSIIHNEQFF	TGTGCCAGTAGTATAGGTGGGTTGTCGCGGTCGATTATACACAATGAGCAGTTCTTC
15	-	TRBV13	TRBJ2-7	-	CASSLGGSRSYEQYF	TGTGCCAGCAGCTTGGGAGGCAGCCGCTCCTACGAGCAGTACTTC
20	-	TRBV18	TRBJ1-2	TRBD1	CASSPPYGTGGHSSNYGYTF	TGTGCCAGCTCACCACCCTATGGCACAGGGGGCCATAGCTCTAACTATGGCTACACCTTC
13	once	TRBV6-5	TRBJ1-4	-	CASSLRFYEKLFF	TGTGCCAGCAGTTTGAGGTTCTATGAAAAACTGTTTTTT
14	-	TRBV19	TRBJ1-1	-	CASSIRGGGTEAFF	TGTGCCAGTAGTATACGCGGCGGAGGCACTGAAGCTTTCTTT
14	-	TRBV7-3	TRBJ2-3	-	CASSLLATTDTQYF	TGTGCCAGCAGCTTATTAGCGACCACAGATACGCAGTATTTT
14	-	TRBV28	TRBJ2-5	-	CASSLGGAGETQYF	TGTGCCAGCAGTTTAGGGGGGGCGGGCGAGACCCAGTACTTC
14	-	TRBV19	TRBJ2-7	-	CASSIGGSRNEQYF	TGTGCCAGTAGTATAGGCGGCTCGAGGAACGAGCAGTACTTC
13	once	TRBV10-3	TRBJ1-2	-	CAITPGLIYGYTF	TGTGCCATAACTCCGGGACTGATTTATGGCTACACCTTC
14	-	TRBV9	TRBJ1-3	-	CASSSGNSGNTIYF	TGTGCCAGCAGCTCGGGGAATTCTGGAAACACCATATATTTT
11	-	TRBV29-1	TRBJ2-7	-	CSVLSEYEQYF	TGCAGCGTTCTTTCCGAGTACGAGCAGTACTTC
13	-	TRBV19	TRBJ2-3	-	CATANSLTDTQYF	TGTGCCACGGCGAACAGTCTCACAGATACGCAGTATTTT